This TCR beta chain was documented in a study of T cell changes during pregnancy in multiple sclerosis. Sequencing used immunoSEQ multiplex PCR; TCRdb keeps in-frame clones, though not all of them. The sample shows fewer than 30,000 clones, 88% of them seen only once. This CDR3 has 16 residues. With V trimmed by 3 bases and J by 1 base, 3 bases remained unmatched. Germline V gives CDR1 MRHNA, CDR2 SNTAGT. The genes are TRBV6-4 and TRBJ2-2; 9 positions agree with TRBD1. The origin of this receptor is a female donor with multiple sclerosis, enrolled in a pregnancy study. The sample consisted of CD8+ T cells from peripheral blood mononuclear cells, taken in the second trimester of pregnancy. In nucleotides, the CDR3 is TGTGCCAGCAGTGAGGGACAGGGCCAGAACACCGGGGAGCTGTTTTTT. This gives the protein CASSEGQGQNTGELFF.